Listed here are 29 T cell receptor beta chains from one sample, sequenced in a study of T-cell memory formation after mild COVID-19. TCRdb called the 5' RACE reads again in MiXCR, with one record for every CDR3 protein. The sample holds roughly 300,000 distinct CDR3 sequences, roughly an eighth seen once. The sample consisted of PBMCs or a T cell subset sorted from them (not recorded which). The receptors here all came from a man aged 18 to 30 who had mild COVID-19 (a few samples of this study predate the infection). Cell type and time point are not known.

V is TRBV5-4 and J is TRBJ2-3; D is possibly TRBD2 (5 bases). The germline CDR1 and CDR2 sequences are SGHNT and YYREEE (reference sequence). Trimming removed 0 bases at V and 0 bases at J, with 8 bases between. This CDR3 has 15 residues. CDR3 sequence (DNA): TGTGCCAGCAGCTTGGCTGCGGGTAGCACAGATACGCAGTATTTT. Translated: CASSLAAGSTDTQYF.

This clonotype was detected ten times or more. The CDR3 region is CASSVTETQYF. The CDR3 DNA reads TGCGCCAGCAGTGTGACAGAGACCCAGTACTTC. The chain joins TRBV10-2 to TRBJ2-5; D unclear. Looked up from germline, CDR1 is WSHSY and CDR2 is SAAADI. Trimming removed 4 bases from V and 4 bases from J, with 4 bases in between. The CDR3 loop spans 11 amino acids.

This clonotype turned up a few times. The J gene is TRBJ1-5, the V gene TRBV6-2 or TRBV6-3; D perhaps matches TRBD1 (5 bases). Germline values: CDR1 MNHEY, CDR2 SVGEGT. Trimming stripped 7 bases from V and 0 bases from J, with 13 bases between. The CDR3 has 15 amino acids. CDR3 bases: TGTGCCAGCAAAATCGGGGGTTATAGCAATCAGCCCCAGCATTTT. Its protein product is CASKIGGYSNQPQHF.

In its sample, this clonotype was seen a few times. The V gene is TRBV27, the J gene TRBJ1-4, with TRBD1 matching over 7 bases. The germline V gene encodes CDR1 MNHEY and CDR2 SMNVEV (reference sequence). This CDR3 has 14 amino acids. The V and J ends lost 4 bases and 3 bases, in that order; junction bases with no gene match: 2. CDR3 region: CASSWTGPNEKLFF. CDR3 coding DNA: TGTGCCAGCAGTTGGACAGGCCCTAATGAAAAACTGTTTTTT.

This clonotype was picked up a small number of times. V and J are TRBV7-2 and TRBJ1-3; D is ambiguous. The germline gives CDR1 SGHTA, CDR2 FQGNSA. This CDR3 has 11 amino acids. Trimming took 5 bases from V and 10 from J, leaving 9 bases between them. The CDR3 protein is CASSTGLTIYF. The DNA of the CDR3 is TGTGCCAGCAGCACGGGTTTGACCATATATTTT.

This clonotype has a handful of counts. The rearrangement joins TRBV5-1 to TRBJ2-5; D may be TRBD1 (6 bases). The germline V and J ends were trimmed by 3 bases and 5 bases, with 11 bases remaining between them. There are 13 residues in the CDR3. CDR1 and CDR2 (germline): SGHRS, YFSETQ. The CDR3 DNA follows: TGCGCCAGCAGCTCAGGACAGCGGGAGACCCAGTACTTC. Its protein is CASSSGQRETQYF. Complete variable domain (other parts from reference TRBV5-1 and TRBJ2-5): KAGVTQTPRYLIKTRGQQVTLSCSPISGHRSVSWYQQTPGQGLQFLFEYFSETQRNKGNFPGRFSGRQFSNSRSEMNVSTLELGDSALYLCASSSGQRETQYFGPGTRLLVL.

J is TRBJ1-4 and V is TRBV2; maybe TRBD1 (6 bases). The CDR3 loop spans 13 amino acids. Deletions cut 8 bases from V and 6 bases from J, with 13 bases between. CDR1 and CDR2 (germline): SNHLY, FYNNEI. In nucleotides, the CDR3 is TGTGCCAGCGCGACAGGACTTGATGAAAAACTGTTTTTT. Its protein is CASATGLDEKLFF.

This clonotype was found a few times. CDR3 in amino acids: CASSDGGTSGNTIYF. The DNA of the CDR3 is TGCGCCAGCTCCGATGGGGGAACCTCTGGAAACACCATATATTTT. V and J are TRBV5-1 and TRBJ1-3; a possible D gene is TRBD1 (5 bases). The V and J ends lost 7 bases and 0 bases respectively, with 14 bases between them. Germline values: CDR1 SGHRS, CDR2 YFSETQ. This CDR3 has 15 residues.

The chain employs TRBV21-1 and TRBJ2-2; the D segment call TRBD1 is taken from the table without a DNA check. TRBV21-1 is an annotated pseudogene. The CDR3 is 15 residues long. The CDR3, as DNA: TGTGCCAGCAGCAAAGGACAGGGGGAGGCCGGGGAGCTGTTTTTT. Translating gives CASSKGQGEAGELFF.

Ten or more counts support this clonotype. The rearrangement links TRBV7-2 to TRBJ2-3, with D possibly matching TRBD2 (6 bases). This CDR3 region has 14 residues. V was shortened by 1 base and J by 5 bases, with 10 bases between the two germline ends. Per the germline V gene, CDR1 is SGHTA and CDR2 is FQGNSA. CDR3 sequence (DNA): TGTGCCAGCAGCTTAGGAACCGGGAGAGATACGCAGTATTTT. As protein: CASSLGTGRDTQYF. Full variable domain (remainder filled in from reference TRBV7-2 and TRBJ2-3): GAGVSQSPSNKVTEKGKDVELRCDPISGHTALYWYRQSLGQGLEFLIYFQGNSAPDKSGLPSDRFSAERTGGSVSTLTIQRTQQEDSAVYLCASSLGTGRDTQYFGPGTRLTVL.

The V and J genes are TRBV20-1 and TRBJ2-7, with 8 nucleotides matching TRBD1. Germline assignment: CDR1 DFQATT and CDR2 SNEGSKA (reference sequence). There are 13 residues in the CDR3. V lost 4 bases, J lost 2 bases, and 4 bases stayed unmatched. Here the CDR3 reads CSAIVTGAYEQYF. The CDR3, as DNA: TGCAGTGCTATAGTGACAGGGGCCTACGAGCAGTACTTC.

This clonotype came up a few times. Mismatch with germline at one junction end may stem from a read error. This sequence joins TRBV6-2 or TRBV6-3 and TRBJ2-1; 9 bases line up with TRBD2. This CDR3 is 12 amino acids long. The germline V gene has CDR1 MNHEY and CDR2 SVGEGT. The CDR3 bases are TGTGCCAGCAGCCCCGTCCAGCGGGGGGCGGTCTTC. This gives the protein CASSPVQRGAVF.

This clonotype appeared a few times. The V and J genes are TRBV7-2 and TRBJ1-6, with 7 bases fitting TRBD1. Germline assignment: CDR1 SGHTA and CDR2 FQGNSA. The V gene end was trimmed by 1 base and the J gene end by 4 bases; junction bases not matched to a gene: 1. The CDR3 has 15 amino acids. CDR3 loop: CASSLGGQYNSPLHF. CDR3 nucleotides: TGTGCCAGCAGCTTAGGGGGACAGTATAATTCACCCCTCCACTTT.

In its sample, this clonotype was seen a few times. V usage is TRBV3-1 and J usage is TRBJ2-7, with D perhaps TRBD2 (6 bases). The CDR3 length is 14 residues. The germline V and J ends were trimmed by 3 bases and 6 bases, with 15 bases remaining between them. Germline CDR1 LGHDT, CDR2 YNNKEL (reference sequence). For the CDR3, the DNA is TGTGCCAGCAGCCACGGGGCGGGGTTCCGCGAGCAGTACTTC. Its translation is CASSHGAGFREQYF.

This clonotype was picked up a small number of times. This rearrangement joins TRBV5-6 to TRBJ2-5; TRBD2 aligns across 11 bases. The CDR3 length is 19 residues. The ends lost 2 bases at V and 1 base at J; junction bases unmatched: 13. Germline CDR1 reads SGHDT; CDR2 reads YYEEEE. The CDR3 DNA reads as TGTGCCAGCAGCTTACCGGGACTAGCGGTCTCGGGTACCCAAGAGACCCAGTACTTC. Residues: CASSLPGLAVSGTQETQYF.

This clonotype was counted a few times. This chain connects TRBV4-3 to TRBJ2-3, with no clear D. This CDR3 spans 14 amino acids. V was shortened by 4 bases and J by 6 bases, with 14 bases between the two germline ends. The germline V gene encodes CDR1 LGHNA and CDR2 YSLEER. As DNA, the CDR3 is TGCGCCAGCAGCCGGTTTTTCTTCACGGATACGCAGTATTTT. This gives the protein CASSRFFFTDTQYF.

This chain connects TRBV9 to TRBJ1-1, with unresolved D. The CDR3 is 11 residues long. Germline-derived CDR1 and CDR2 are SGDLS and YYNGEE. V was clipped by 10 bases and J by 4 bases, with 11 bases between them. The CDR3 protein is CAPLGGTEAFF. The CDR3 region has the DNA TGTGCCCCCCTAGGTGGCACTGAAGCTTTCTTT.

The chain links TRBV28 to TRBJ2-2, with D possibly matching TRBD2 (5 bases). V lost 2 bases and J lost 9, with 13 bases in between. This CDR3 has 14 amino acids. Germline V gene sequence: CDR1 MDHEN, CDR2 SYDVKM. CDR3 sequence (DNA): TGTGCCAGCAGTTTAACGGGGAAAGAAAGGGAGCTGTTTTTT. Translation: CASSLTGKERELFF.

The rearrangement uses TRBV6-1 and TRBJ2-1, with 7 bases aligning to TRBD2. Germline CDR1 MNHNS, CDR2 SASEGT. This CDR3 spans 17 amino acids. V gave up 1 base and J gave up 4 bases; unmatched junction bases: 10. The CDR3 DNA reads as TGTGCCAGCAGTGAAGAGGGTGGGCTAGCGGTGTACAATGAGCAGTTCTTC. Translation gives CASSEEGGLAVYNEQFF.

The chain employs TRBV29-1 and TRBJ2-1; TRBD2 agrees at 9 bases. The CDR3 runs to 16 residues. Unmatched junction bases numbered 7, after V lost 4 bases and J lost 0 bases. Germline CDR1 reads SQVTM; CDR2 reads ANQGSEA. This CDR3 is CSVGLAGLSSYNEQFF. For the CDR3, the DNA is TGCAGCGTTGGTCTAGCGGGGCTGAGCTCCTACAATGAGCAGTTCTTC.

Only a few counts were recorded for this clonotype. This chain uses TRBV18 with TRBJ2-3; 7 bases align to TRBD2. The CDR3 loop spans 15 amino acids. Germline assignment: CDR1 KGHSH and CDR2 LQKENI. Germline trimming cut 4 bases from V and 3 bases from J; bases unmatched to any gene: 7. The CDR3 sequence is CASSLRGEGTDTQYF. DNA for the CDR3: TGTGCCAGCTCACTACGGGGGGAAGGAACAGATACGCAGTATTTT.

This clonotype appeared a few times. The chain joins TRBV15 to TRBJ1-5; D might be TRBD1 (6 bases). Germline CDR1 reads LNHNV; CDR2 reads YYDKDF (reference sequence). The CDR3 has 15 residues. The germline V and J ends were trimmed by 0 bases and 7 bases, with 13 bases remaining between them. The CDR3 spells CATSRDITGYQPQHF. In DNA, the CDR3 is TGTGCCACCAGCAGAGATATCACAGGGTACCAGCCCCAGCATTTT.

The chain carries TRBV5-5 and TRBJ1-1; D is possibly TRBD1 (6 bases). Trimming pared 4 bases from V and 3 bases from J, leaving 10 bases between. In germline, CDR1 is SGHKS, CDR2 YYEKEE (reference sequence). The CDR3 loop spans 13 amino acids. CDR3 nucleotides: TGTGCCAGCAGCCACAGGGCGTACACTGAAGCTTTCTTT. Protein: CASSHRAYTEAFF. Together with reference TRBV5-5 and TRBJ1-1, the CDR3 gives the full variable domain: DAGVTQSPTHLIKTRGQQVTLRCSPISGHKSVSWYQQVLGQGPQFIFQYYEKEERGRGNFPDRFSARQFPNYSSELNVNALLLGDSALYLCASSHRAYTEAFFGQGTRLTVV.

J is TRBJ2-6 and V is TRBV5-1, with 9 bases fitting TRBD1. Germline V gene sequence: CDR1 SGHRS, CDR2 YFSETQ. Germline trimming cut 7 bases from V and 3 bases from J; bases unmatched to any gene: 5. The CDR3 is made up of 15 amino acids. The CDR3: CASFTGGSGANVLTF. DNA for the CDR3: TGCGCCAGCTTCACAGGGGGCAGTGGGGCCAACGTCCTGACTTTC.

This chain connects TRBV27 to TRBJ2-1, with TRBD2 as a possible D gene (7 bases). The CDR3 consists of 15 residues. CDR1 and CDR2 (germline): MNHEY, SMNVEV (reference sequence). V was shortened by 0 bases and J by 7 bases, with 13 bases between the two germline ends. CDR3 nucleotide sequence: TGTGCCAGCAGTTTATCGGGGGGGCGGAAGAATGAGCAGTTCTTC. This translates into CASSLSGGRKNEQFF.

This rearrangement joins TRBV7-2 to TRBJ2-3; D may be TRBD2 (5 bases). From germline, CDR1 is SGHTA and CDR2 FQGNSA. Trimming removed 5 bases from V and 2 bases from J, with 8 bases in between. The CDR3 totals 13 residues. CDR3 bases: TGTGCCAGCAGCGCGGGCTACACAGATACGCAGTATTTT. As protein: CASSAGYTDTQYF.

This clonotype was seen repeatedly, ten times or more. V usage is TRBV7-2 and J usage is TRBJ2-3, with 8 bases identical to TRBD2. The germline V gene encodes CDR1 SGHTA and CDR2 FQGNSA. This CDR3 has 14 residues. V was pared by 5 bases and J by 4 bases, with 5 bases of the junction left unmatched. The CDR3, as DNA: TGTGCCAGCAGCCCGGGGGGGCCCCCAGATACGCAGTATTTT. Its protein product is CASSPGGPPDTQYF.

There are a few counts of this clonotype. The genes are TRBV5-1 and TRBJ1-2; 8 bases are a match to TRBD1. CDR1 is SGHRS and CDR2 is YFSETQ in the germline V gene. The CDR3 totals 16 residues. J gave up 6 bases and V 1 base, and 11 bases lay outside the gene matches. The CDR3 loop reads CASSLTGGTLGNGYTF. As DNA, the CDR3 is TGCGCCAGCAGCTTGACAGGGGGAACGTTGGGGAATGGCTACACCTTC.

This clonotype was detected a few times. The V and J genes are TRBV24-1 and TRBJ2-1; D call uncertain. The germline CDR1 and CDR2 sequences are KGHDR and SFDVKD. CDR3 length equals 15 residues. The germline V and J ends were trimmed by 5 bases and 0 bases, with 10 bases remaining between them. CDR3 sequence (DNA): TGTGCCACCAGTGGAGGTGCCAGCTCCTACAATGAGCAGTTCTTC. Translated, it gives CATSGGASSYNEQFF.